The clone carrying this T cell receptor (beta chain) was recorded many times. The TCR beta library used iRepertoire HTBI primers with Arm-PCR amplification of CDR3. TCRdb fed the multiplex PCR reads into MiXCR, producing one record per CDR3 protein. The data show more than 300,000 distinct CDR3 sequences, roughly 12% seen once. Regarding time point: newly diagnosed GD, antithyroid drugs for less than 3 months. Isolated PBMC RNA provided the starting material for the TCR library. As a group, patients came from one endocrinology department in Xi'an, China. The germline CDR1 and CDR2 sequences are MNHNS and SASEGT. The CDR3 has 16 amino acids. Trimming took 0 bases from V and 0 from J, leaving 9 bases between them. This entry belongs to a study of regulatory T cells in long-lasting Graves disease. The same data also contributed to another study, on T cells in Graves' hyperthyroidism and ophthalmopathy. From that report: Ophthalmopathy was distinguished from stable hyperthyroidism by 13 V-J signatures. The model made its ophthalmopathy prediction, and onset followed a median approximately 7 months later.

The rearrangement uses TRBV6-1 and TRBJ1-3, with D possibly matching TRBD1 (5 bases). This specimen consisted of peripheral blood mononuclear cells (PBMCs), obtained at new diagnosis, from a patient treated with antithyroid drugs. The TCR originated in a woman younger than 30 with Graves disease. The CDR3 spells CASSEALGGSGNTIYF. In DNA, the CDR3 is TGTGCCAGCAGTGAAGCTCTCGGGGGCTCTGGAAACACCATATATTTT.